Listed below are T cell receptor beta chains from one sample, sequenced in a study of T-cell reconstitution after alpha-beta-depleted transplantation in children. TCRdb ran MiXCR on the PCR reads and lists one entry per CDR3 protein. Of roughly 220,000 distinct CDR3 sequences in the sample, approximately 9.7% were seen once. This sample comprised PBMCs from the stem cell graft donor, obtained from the stem cell graft. The receptors originated from a human donor who donated a stem cell graft to a child with SCID. Each CDR3 is given with its conserved first and last residue. Each record gives: V gene, clone size, D gene, J gene, CDR3 DNA, CDR3 protein. D genes are given only for firm matches. Part of the rows lack a size; the others show once, few, many or a class for expanded clones.

TRBV20-1	many	NA	TRBJ1-4	TGCAGTGCTAGTCGAGCTGTCTGGGAAAAACTGTTTTTT	CSASRAVWEKLFF
TRBV18	many	NA	TRBJ2-2	TGTGCCAGCTCACCACCCTGGACAGCGAACACCGGGGAGCTGTTTTTT	CASSPPWTANTGELFF
TRBV7-2	few	TRBD2	TRBJ2-1	TGTGCCAGCAGCCCGCCTAGCGGGGGCAGGTATGAGCAGTTCTTC	CASSPPSGGRYEQFF
TRBV20-1	many	TRBD1	TRBJ1-3	TGCAGTGCCCCGGGACAGGGCACTGGAAACACCATATATTTT	CSAPGQGTGNTIYF
TRBV19	many	NA	TRBJ2-1	TGTGCCAGTAGTATCTGGGGATCCAATGAGCAGTTCTTC	CASSIWGSNEQFF
TRBV20-1	NA	NA	TRBJ2-7	TGCAGTGCTAGAGATGCGTGGCGGGGTGTTTCCTACGAGCAGTACTTC	CSARDAWRGVSYEQYF
TRBV11-2	many	TRBD1	TRBJ1-1	TGTGCCAGCAGCTTCTCAGACAGGGGAGAGAACACTGAAGCTTTCTTT	CASSFSDRGENTEAFF
TRBV28	NA	NA	TRBJ1-1	TGTGCCATCCGGACTGGTCCCCGTGAAGCTTTCTTT	CAIRTGPREAFF
TRBV4-1	many	TRBD1	TRBJ1-1	TGCGCCAGCAGCCACGGACAGGGTAGGAACACTGAAGCTTTCTTT	CASSHGQGRNTEAFF
TRBV19	NA	NA	TRBJ1-6	TGTGCCAGTAGTATGGCCCCCTTACAGGATAATTCACCCCTCCACTTT	CASSMAPLQDNSPLHF
TRBV29-1	many	NA	TRBJ1-3	TGCAGCGTTAGACACTTCTCTGGAAACACCATATATTTT	CSVRHFSGNTIYF
TRBV5-1	many	NA	TRBJ1-2	TGCGCCAGCAGCTTAGCGGCGGACATTGGCTACACCTTC	CASSLAADIGYTF
TRBV20-1	many	NA	TRBJ1-1	TGCAGTGCTAGAAGGGGTACCGAGCGCGCTTTCTTT	CSARRGTERAFF
TRBV20-1	many	NA	TRBJ2-7	TGCAGTGCTAGAGGGGGACTACAGGGAAAAAACCATTACGAGCAGTACTTC	CSARGGLQGKNHYEQYF
TRBV18	many	NA	TRBJ2-7	TGTGCCAGCTCATCTAGCCTGGAGAGCTCCTACGAGCAGTACTTC	CASSSSLESSYEQYF
TRBV24-1	many	TRBD2	TRBJ2-1	TGTGCCACCAGTGATCTCCGGACTAGCGGGACGTACAATGAGCAGTTCTTC	CATSDLRTSGTYNEQFF
TRBV20-1	many	NA	TRBJ1-1	TGCAGTGCTCTCCGTGAAGGGGTGAACACTGAAGCTTTCTTT	CSALREGVNTEAFF
TRBV5-4	few	NA	TRBJ1-2	TGTGCCAGCAGCTCTGGTCTCCTCCGGGCAGAGGAGGACTATGGCTACACCTTC	CASSSGLLRAEEDYGYTF
TRBV7-9	many	TRBD1	TRBJ2-1	TGTGCCAGCAGCGTCCGGGACAGCTACAATGAGCAGTTCTTC	CASSVRDSYNEQFF
TRBV5-1	many	NA	TRBJ2-3	TGCGCCAGCACCATGGGGCCGAGTCTGGTCACAGATACGCAGTATTTT	CASTMGPSLVTDTQYF
TRBV5-1	many	TRBD1	TRBJ1-4	TGCGCCAGCAGCTCGAGGGACAGGATGACAACTAATGAAAAACTGTTTTTT	CASSSRDRMTTNEKLFF
TRBV5-1	many	TRBD1	TRBJ1-2	TGCGCCAGCAGCTTGGCCGGGACAGTAGGCGTATATGGATATGGCTACACCTTC	CASSLAGTVGVYGYGYTF
TRBV27	many	TRBD2	TRBJ2-5	TGTGCCAGCAGTTCCCCGGGACTAGGGGCAGAGACCCAGTACTTC	CASSSPGLGAETQYF
TRBV20-1	many	NA	TRBJ2-2	TGCAGTGCTAGACCCAGGGGGGCAGGAAACACCGGGGAGCTGTTTTTT	CSARPRGAGNTGELFF
TRBV6-1	many	NA	TRBJ1-3	TGTGCCAGCAGGCGTGACAGGAACTCTGGAAACACCATATATTTT	CASRRDRNSGNTIYF
TRBV5-1	many	TRBD1	TRBJ1-4	TGCGCCAGCAGCTGGGGGACAGATGCAACTAATGAAAAACTGTTTTTT	CASSWGTDATNEKLFF
TRBV11-2	many	NA	TRBJ2-1	TGTGCCAGCAGCTTAATCGGCGGGCTAGCGCGTAATGAGCAGTTCTTC	CASSLIGGLARNEQFF
TRBV5-1	many	NA	TRBJ1-2	TGCGCCAGCAGCTTAAGTGGGGAGTTGGTCGGCTACACCTTC	CASSLSGELVGYTF
TRBV6-1	many	TRBD1	TRBJ1-1	TGTGCCAGCAGCGACCGCCTAGGGGGCCCAGCTTTCTTT	CASSDRLGGPAFF
TRBV7-2	many	NA	TRBJ1-2	TGTGCCAGCAGCCCCCCGGGACGACACTATGGCTACACCTTC	CASSPPGRHYGYTF
TRBV20-1	many	NA	TRBJ2-1	TGCAGTGCTAGGACCTGGCTTAAGCAGTACAATGAGCAGTTCTTC	CSARTWLKQYNEQFF
TRBV20-1	few	NA	TRBJ1-6	TGCAGTGCTAGCCCCTTGGCCCCAGGGGTCAATTCACCCCTCCACTTT	CSASPLAPGVNSPLHF
TRBV28	many	TRBD1	TRBJ1-6	TGTGCCAGCAGCCCGACCGGGACAGGGGGTCATTATTCACCCCTCCACTTT	CASSPTGTGGHYSPLHF
TRBV12-3/TRBV12-4	many	TRBD1	TRBJ2-6	TGTGCCAGCAGTTTCTCGGACAGGGGAGATTATGGGGCCAACGTCCTGACTTTC	CASSFSDRGDYGANVLTF
TRBV7-6	many	TRBD1	TRBJ1-2	TGTGCCAGCAGCACGAAGACAGGGTCGAGCTACACCTTC	CASSTKTGSSYTF
TRBV6-1	many	TRBD1	TRBJ1-6	TGTGCCAGCAGGATGGGACAGCATAATTCACCCCTCCACTTT	CASRMGQHNSPLHF
TRBV11-2	few	NA	TRBJ2-5	TGTGCCAGCAGCCTCCGGACGGAGAGGGACCAGTACTTC	CASSLRTERDQYF
TRBV7-6	NA	NA	TRBJ1-4	TGTGCCAGCAGCTTAACAGCACAAGTAGTGGAAAAACTGTCTTTT	CASSLTAQVVEKLSF
TRBV5-1	many	NA	TRBJ2-1	TGCGCCAGCACCCACAGGGATCTCTCCTACAATGAGCAGTTCTTC	CASTHRDLSYNEQFF
TRBV12-3/TRBV12-4	many	NA	TRBJ1-1	TGTGCCAGCAGTTTAGGAGGGGGACGGAACACTGAAGCTTTCTTT	CASSLGGGRNTEAFF
TRBV7-2	many	TRBD1	TRBJ1-5	TGTGCCAGCAGCCTAGGGGACAGGCAAAATCAGCCCCAGCATTTT	CASSLGDRQNQPQHF
TRBV3-1	many	TRBD2	TRBJ2-1	TGTGCCAGCAGCCAAGACGGGGGGTTCCCCTACAATGAGCAGTTCTTC	CASSQDGGFPYNEQFF
TRBV24-1	many	NA	TRBJ2-1	TGTGCCACCAGTTCCCCTGCGGGGGCCGACAATGAGCAGTTCTTC	CATSSPAGADNEQFF
TRBV5-1	many	TRBD2	TRBJ2-5	TGCGCCAGCAGCCTGGGACTAGCGGGGGGCGAAGAGACCCAGTACTTC	CASSLGLAGGEETQYF
TRBV20-1	many	NA	TRBJ2-5	TGCAGTGCTAATTCGGGGGCCGCGGAGACCCAGTACTTC	CSANSGAAETQYF